Reported below is one T cell receptor (beta chain). Other DNA sequences from this sample encode an identical CDR3 as well. Clones were sequenced by immunoSEQ multiplex PCR, and TCRdb holds only the in-frame ones, with some missing. The sample includes about 190,000 clones, around 80% of them seen just once. This CDR3 has 11 amino acids. V lost 6 bases and J lost 3, with 6 bases in between. The data belong to a study of blood T cell repertoires in COVID-19. The receptor was isolated from a woman between 50 and 59 years old with acute or convalescent COVID-19. Material for sequencing was peripheral blood. The chain joins TRBV12-3 or TRBV12-4 to TRBJ2-7; D unresolved. CDR3 sequence reads: CASSLYYEQYF. CDR3 coding DNA: TGTGCCAGCAGCCTATACTACGAGCAGTACTTC.